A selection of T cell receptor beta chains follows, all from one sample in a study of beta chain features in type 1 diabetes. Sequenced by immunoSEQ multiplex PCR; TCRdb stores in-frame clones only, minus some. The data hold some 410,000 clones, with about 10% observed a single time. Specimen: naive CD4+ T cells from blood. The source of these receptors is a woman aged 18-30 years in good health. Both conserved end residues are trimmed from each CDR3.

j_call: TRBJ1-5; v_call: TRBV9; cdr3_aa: ASSVGTIQPQH
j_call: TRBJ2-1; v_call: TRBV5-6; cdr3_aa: ASSPGRYNEQF
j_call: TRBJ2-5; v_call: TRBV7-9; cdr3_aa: ASSYLTGLGY
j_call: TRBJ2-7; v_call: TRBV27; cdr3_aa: ASSSYGGGLYEQY
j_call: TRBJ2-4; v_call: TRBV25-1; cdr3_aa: ASSPGPAKNIQY
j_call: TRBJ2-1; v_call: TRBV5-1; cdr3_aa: ASSLVQAANEQF
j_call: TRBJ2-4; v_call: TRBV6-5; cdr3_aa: ASSRDGLKNIQY
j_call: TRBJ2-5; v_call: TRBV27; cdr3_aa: ASSLTRLSQETQY
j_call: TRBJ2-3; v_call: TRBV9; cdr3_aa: ASSRQGRGTDTQY
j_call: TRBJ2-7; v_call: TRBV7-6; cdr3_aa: ASGGTRESSYEQY
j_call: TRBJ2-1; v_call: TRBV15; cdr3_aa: ATSRDLPGPIGNEQF
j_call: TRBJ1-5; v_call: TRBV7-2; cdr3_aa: ASSLSNQPQH
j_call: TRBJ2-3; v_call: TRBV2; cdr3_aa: ASSGGPITDTQY
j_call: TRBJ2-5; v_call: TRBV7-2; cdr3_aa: ASSPELETQY
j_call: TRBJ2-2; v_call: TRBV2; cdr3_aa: ASSRWTGELF
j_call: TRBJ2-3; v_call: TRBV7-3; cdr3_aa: ASSSGSDTQY
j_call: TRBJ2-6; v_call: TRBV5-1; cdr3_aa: ASSQQGVANVLT
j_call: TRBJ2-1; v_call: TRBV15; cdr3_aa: ATSRDRPAVQF
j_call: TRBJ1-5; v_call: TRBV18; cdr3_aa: ASSPGGSNQPQH
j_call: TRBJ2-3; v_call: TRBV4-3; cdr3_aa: ASSQVFRGGDTQY
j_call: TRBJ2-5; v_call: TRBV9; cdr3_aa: ASSKSVASLQETQY
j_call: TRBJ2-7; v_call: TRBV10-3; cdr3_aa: AIRDSYEQY
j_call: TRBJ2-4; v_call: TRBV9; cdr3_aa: ASSLGGSKNIQY
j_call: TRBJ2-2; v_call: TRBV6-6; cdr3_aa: ASTPRTGTNTGELF
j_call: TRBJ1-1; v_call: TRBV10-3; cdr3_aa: ASSEAARVGSTEAF
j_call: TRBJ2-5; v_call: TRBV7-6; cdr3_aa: ASSFSWTRSSQETQY
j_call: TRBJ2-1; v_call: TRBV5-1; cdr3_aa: ASSWTGTDYNEQF
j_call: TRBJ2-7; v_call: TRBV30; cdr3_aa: AWRGPSGQYEQY
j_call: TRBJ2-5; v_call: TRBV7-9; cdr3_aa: ASSLGVSWKTQY
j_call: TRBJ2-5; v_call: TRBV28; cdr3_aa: ASSLETWSRAQY
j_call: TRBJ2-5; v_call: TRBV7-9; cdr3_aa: ASSLAGQRQETQY
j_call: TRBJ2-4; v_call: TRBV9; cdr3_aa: ASSPGTENIQY
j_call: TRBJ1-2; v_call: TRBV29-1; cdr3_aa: SAGGLGYGYT
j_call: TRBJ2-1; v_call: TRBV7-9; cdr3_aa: ASSLVGEQF
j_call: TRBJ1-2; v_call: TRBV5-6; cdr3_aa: ASSLAGGQGT
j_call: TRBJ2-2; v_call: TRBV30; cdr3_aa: AWRTGEKGTGELF
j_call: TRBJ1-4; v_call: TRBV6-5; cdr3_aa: ASSRSGQGNEKLF
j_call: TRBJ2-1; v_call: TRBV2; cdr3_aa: ASSEEDREYNEQF
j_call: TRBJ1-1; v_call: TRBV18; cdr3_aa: ASSPDRVVANTEAF
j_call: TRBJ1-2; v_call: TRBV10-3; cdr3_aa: AIQVNYGYT
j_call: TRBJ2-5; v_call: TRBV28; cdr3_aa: ASSSGGNGQETQY
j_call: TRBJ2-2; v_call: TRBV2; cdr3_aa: ASSDWGPTGDLF
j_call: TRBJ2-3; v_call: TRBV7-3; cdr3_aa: ASGGVSTDTQY
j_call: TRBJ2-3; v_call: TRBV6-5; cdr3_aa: ASSYSWGVGPDTQY
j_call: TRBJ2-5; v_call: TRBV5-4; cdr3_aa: ASSFDWKETQY
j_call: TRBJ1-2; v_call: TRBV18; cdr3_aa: ASSPIVQGSFLYGYT
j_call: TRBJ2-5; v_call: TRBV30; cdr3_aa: AWSVGETQY
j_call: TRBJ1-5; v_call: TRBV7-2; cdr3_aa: ASSRDIHSNQPQH
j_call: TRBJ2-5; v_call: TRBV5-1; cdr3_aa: ASSWDSQETQY
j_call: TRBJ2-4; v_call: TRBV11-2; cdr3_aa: ASSLAGSENIQY
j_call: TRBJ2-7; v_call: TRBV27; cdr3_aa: ASRTGRVGYKQY